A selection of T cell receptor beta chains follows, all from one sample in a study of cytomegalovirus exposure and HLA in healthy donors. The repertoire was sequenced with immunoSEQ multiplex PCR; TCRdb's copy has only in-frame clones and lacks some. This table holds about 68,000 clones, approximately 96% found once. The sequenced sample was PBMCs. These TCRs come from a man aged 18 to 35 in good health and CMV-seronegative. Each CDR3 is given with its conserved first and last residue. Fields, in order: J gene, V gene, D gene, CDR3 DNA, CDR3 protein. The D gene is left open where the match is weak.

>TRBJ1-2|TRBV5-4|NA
TGTGCCAGCAGTCCGGACAAGGTTTATGGCTACACCTTC
CASSPDKVYGYTF
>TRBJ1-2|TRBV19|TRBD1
TGTGCCAGTAGTATGTCCTGGGGGCAGGGACAGGGGGTAGGCGGCTATGGCTACACCTTC
CASSMSWGQGQGVGGYGYTF
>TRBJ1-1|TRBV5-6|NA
TGTGCCAGCAGCCTCGAGGGACATGAAGCTTTCTTT
CASSLEGHEAFF
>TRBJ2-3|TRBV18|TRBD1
TGTGCCAGCTCACGATCCTCGACAGGGAACACAGATACGCAGTATTTT
CASSRSSTGNTDTQYF
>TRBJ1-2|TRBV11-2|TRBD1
TGTGCCAGCAGCCCTAGTTGGACAGGGACGGGCTACACCTTC
CASSPSWTGTGYTF
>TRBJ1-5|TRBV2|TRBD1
TGTGCCAGCAGTCCCGGACAGGGGAAAGGCAATCAGCCCCAGCATTTT
CASSPGQGKGNQPQHF
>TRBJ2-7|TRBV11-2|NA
TGTGCCAGCAGCTCACCCGTTAGGGGTCACTACGAGCAGTACTTC
CASSSPVRGHYEQYF
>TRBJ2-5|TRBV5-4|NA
TGTGCCAGCAGCTTGGCCTCGCGGGCGAGCCAAGAGACCCAGTACTTC
CASSLASRASQETQYF
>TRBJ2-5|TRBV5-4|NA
TGTGCCAGCAGCTTGGGCAGGGACCAAGAGACCCAGTACTTC
CASSLGRDQETQYF
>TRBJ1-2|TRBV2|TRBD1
TGTGCCAGCAGCCCGGGACAGGGGAACTATGGCTACACCTTC
CASSPGQGNYGYTF
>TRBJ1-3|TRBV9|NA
TGTGCCAGCAACAGGGAATCTGGAAACACCATATATTTT
CASNRESGNTIYF